This TCR beta chain originates from a study of OX40 agonist ivuxolimab in advanced cancers. Turning to the study itself: Prior anti-PD-1, anti-PD-L1 or anti-CTLA-4 therapy did not bar entry, and roughly 40% had some.

Germline V gene data show CDR1 as GTSNPN and CDR2 as SVGIG (reference sequence). There are 12 residues in the CDR3. The V end was cut by 2 bases, the J end by 8 bases, with 12 bases between. TCRdb keeps only in-frame clones here, not all; method: immunoSEQ multiplex PCR. This table holds under 50,000 clones, approximately 86% found once. V is TRBV30 and J is TRBJ1-2, with D maybe TRBD1 (5 bases). The sequence derives from an adult with an advanced solid tumor such as melanoma, head and neck, liver or kidney cancer. The sample in question was CD4+ or CD8+ T cells sorted from blood, obtained in a trial of the OX40 agonist ivuxolimab. The CDR3 DNA sequence: TGTGCCTGGAGTCAAGGGACCGGGGGCTACACCTTC. It yields the protein CAWSQGTGGYTF.